Detailed here is one TCR beta chain. The clone's antigen remains unknown. No much larger clone exists at a distance of one base, and base qualities are not known. The data were obtained in a study of blood T cell repertoires in COVID-19 (TCRdb year 2020). With respect to the entire study: Collaborator samples came from the United States, Italy and Spain and covered acute and convalescent phases of COVID-19. Where available, HLA class I and class II types were obtained from metadata supplied by the sample provider rather than from assay-based typing. Deeply sampled blood TCRbeta repertoires from subjects exposed to, actively infected with, or recovered from COVID-19 were included in the dataset. The material from the prospective study consisted of cDNA or gDNA derived from T cells, B-cell-depleted T cells, or PBMCs. The repertoires were made available in a free public database intended to serve as a resource for research on the immune response to SARS-CoV-2. Samples were obtained from the ongoing ImmuneRACE study (first 160 participants) and from roughly 1,300 subjects provided by 6 global collaborators. Sample metadata almost always included a de-identified subject ID, COVID-19 status, age in years and sex. The study at large found these results: How much clinical and demographic metadata was included differed by source and by participant, and the metadata was provided uncurated.

The immunoSEQ Assay, a bias-controlled multiplex PCR, was used to amplify TCRbeta CDR3 regions from genomic DNA. The authors processed their data as follows. Nucleated cell counts per sample were estimated from amplification of reference gene primers within the assay. To quantify the absolute abundance of each unique TCRbeta CDR3 rearrangement, sequence reads were collapsed and filtered. For each sample, productive Simpson clonality was calculated as the square root of Simpson's diversity index over productive rearrangements. Entries here come from immuneACCESS through TCRdb and include only in-frame sequences with V and J called. Some clones fail to appear in such tables; in the studies checked, an unresolved V gene covers under half of the shortfall, and the cause of the remainder is unknown. The V and J calls and the clone size are those of that table, but D and trimming were determined from the DNA. Present in this sample are about 81,000 clones, 89% of which were seen just once. The ten largest clones represent 12% of the sample.

Collaborating institutions collected whole blood in K2EDTA tubes following their own protocols. For TCRbeta analysis, collaborator samples were shipped as frozen whole blood, as isolated PBMCs, or as DNA extracted from either sample type. The CDR3 runs 16 residues from the cysteine to the phenylalanine. The only DNA kept is the CDR3, 48 bases in frame from the first base. Sequences SGHAT (CDR1) and FQNNGV (CDR2) are obtained from the germline V gene. V is shortened by 5 bases, J by 0 bases, and the region joining them spans 11 bases. The specimen sequenced was peripheral blood. Recombination joined TRBV11-2 with TRBJ1-6; the D gene is unclear. This TCR was sampled from a man between 65 and 79 years old with active or convalescent COVID-19. The bases read TGTGCCAGCAGCCGTAGAGGCAGCTCCTATAATTCACCCCTCCACTTT. Translated, this is CASSRRGSSYNSPLHF.